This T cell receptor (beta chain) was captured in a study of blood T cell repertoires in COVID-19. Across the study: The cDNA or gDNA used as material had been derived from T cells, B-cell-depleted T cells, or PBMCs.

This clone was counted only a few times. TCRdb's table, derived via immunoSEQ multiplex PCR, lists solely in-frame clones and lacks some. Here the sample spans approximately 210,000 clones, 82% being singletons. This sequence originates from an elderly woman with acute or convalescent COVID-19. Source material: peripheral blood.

The chain's CDR3 is CASSVEASGGYEQFF. In nucleotides, the CDR3 is TGTGCCAGCAGCGTAGAGGCTAGCGGGGGGTATGAGCAGTTCTTC. This chain links TRBV9 with TRBJ2-1, with 11 nucleotides matching TRBD2. Germline V gene data show CDR1 as SGDLS and CDR2 as YYNGEE. V was pared by 0 bases and J by 8 bases, with 4 bases of the junction left unmatched. The CDR3 covers 15 residues.